This T cell receptor (beta chain) was captured by sequencing in a study of vaccination effects on CD4 cells after COVID-19. Study summary: A couple of convalescent patients provided samples 16 days and one week prevaccination.

Repertoires were generated with immunoSEQ multiplex PCR, while TCRdb's copy carries only in-frame clones and drops some. The sample shows about 64,000 clones, approximately 70% of them seen only once. Once cultured for under 11 days, the cells underwent separation to obtain CD4+ T cells. Documented for the person is a PCR-confirmed SARS-CoV-2 infection occurring between March and December 2020. This clone has only a few counts. Its antigen remains unidentified. The germline V gene encodes CDR1 LNHDA and CDR2 SQIVND (reference sequence). Trimming left V 0 bases short and J 1 base short, with 13 bases between. This CDR3 comprises 17 residues.

The starting material was CD4+ T cells from PBMCs cultured without peptide, obtained before COVID-19 vaccination. This rearrangement joins TRBV19 to TRBJ1-5; possible D gene TRBD1, 5 bases. This TCR was sampled from a human donor who had a prior SARS-CoV-2 infection. The CDR3 reads CASSIDPGGRSNQPQHF. Written as DNA, the CDR3 is TGTGCCAGTAGTATAGATCCGGGGGGAAGGAGCAATCAGCCCCAGCATTTT.